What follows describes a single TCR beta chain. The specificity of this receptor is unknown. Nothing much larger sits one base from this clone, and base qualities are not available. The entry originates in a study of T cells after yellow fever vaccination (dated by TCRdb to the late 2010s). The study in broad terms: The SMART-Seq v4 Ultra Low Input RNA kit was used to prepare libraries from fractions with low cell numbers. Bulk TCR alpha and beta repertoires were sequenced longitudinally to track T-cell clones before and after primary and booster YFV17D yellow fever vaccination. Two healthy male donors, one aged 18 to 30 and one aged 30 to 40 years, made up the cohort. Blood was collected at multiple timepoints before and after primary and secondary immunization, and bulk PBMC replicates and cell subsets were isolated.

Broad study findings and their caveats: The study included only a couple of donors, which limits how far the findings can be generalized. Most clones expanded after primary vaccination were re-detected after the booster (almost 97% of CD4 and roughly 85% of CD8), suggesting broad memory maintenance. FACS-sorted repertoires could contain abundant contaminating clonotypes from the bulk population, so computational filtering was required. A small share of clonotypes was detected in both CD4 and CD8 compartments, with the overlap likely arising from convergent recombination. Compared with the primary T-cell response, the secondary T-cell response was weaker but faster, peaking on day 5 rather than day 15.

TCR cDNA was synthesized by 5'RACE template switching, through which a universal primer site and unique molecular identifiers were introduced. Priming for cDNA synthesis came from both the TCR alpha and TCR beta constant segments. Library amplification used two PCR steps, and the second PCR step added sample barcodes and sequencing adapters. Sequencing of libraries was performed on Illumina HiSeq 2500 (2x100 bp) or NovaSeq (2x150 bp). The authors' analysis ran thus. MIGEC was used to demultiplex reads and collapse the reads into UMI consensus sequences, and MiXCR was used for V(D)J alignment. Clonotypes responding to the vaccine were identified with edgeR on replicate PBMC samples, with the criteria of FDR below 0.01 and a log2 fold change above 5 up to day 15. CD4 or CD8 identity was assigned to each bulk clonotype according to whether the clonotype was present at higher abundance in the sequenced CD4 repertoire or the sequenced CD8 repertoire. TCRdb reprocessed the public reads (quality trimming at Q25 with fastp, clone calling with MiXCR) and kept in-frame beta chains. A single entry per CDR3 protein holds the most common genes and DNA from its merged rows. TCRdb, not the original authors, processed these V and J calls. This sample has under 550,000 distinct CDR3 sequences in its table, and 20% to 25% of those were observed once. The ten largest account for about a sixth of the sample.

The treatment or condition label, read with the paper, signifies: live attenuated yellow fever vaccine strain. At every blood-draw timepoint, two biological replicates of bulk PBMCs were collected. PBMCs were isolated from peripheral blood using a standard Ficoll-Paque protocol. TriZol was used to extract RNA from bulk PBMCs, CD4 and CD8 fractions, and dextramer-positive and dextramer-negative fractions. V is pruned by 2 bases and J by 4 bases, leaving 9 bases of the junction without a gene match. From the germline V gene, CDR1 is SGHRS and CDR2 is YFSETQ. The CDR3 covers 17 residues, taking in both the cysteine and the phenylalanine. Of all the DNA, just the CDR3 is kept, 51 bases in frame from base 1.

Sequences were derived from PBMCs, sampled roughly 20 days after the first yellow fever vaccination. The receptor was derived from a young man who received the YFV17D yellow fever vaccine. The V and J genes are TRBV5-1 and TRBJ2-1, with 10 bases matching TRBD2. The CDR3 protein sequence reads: CASSLRTAGGRYNEQFF. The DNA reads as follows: TGCGCCAGCAGCTTACGGACAGCGGGGGGGCGATACAATGAGCAGTTCTTC.